The 9 T cell receptor beta chains reported below all come from one sample, sequenced in a study of blood T cell repertoires in COVID-19 (dated by TCRdb to the early 2020s). The receptor library was made with the immunoSEQ multiplex PCR assay. TCRdb took this table from immuneACCESS and kept in-frame rearrangements with V and J called. Such tables lack part of the clones; where checked against another copy, unresolved V genes explain under half of the gap, and the rest is unexplained. The sample yields 210,000 or so clones; 85% to 90% were counted once. The ten top clones hold more than 1.4% of the sample. Sequenced material: peripheral blood. Source of these receptors: a man younger than 35 with active or convalescent COVID-19.

This clone came up a few times. The chain is built from TRBV27 and TRBJ2-7, with 9 bases lining up with TRBD1. J gave up 2 bases and V 6 bases, and 5 bases lay outside the gene matches. The length of the CDR3 is 14 residues. CDR1 is MNHEY, CDR2 SMNVEV, per germline (reference sequence). CDR3 loop: CASSRQGGPYEQYF. In DNA form, the CDR3 reads TGTGCCAGCAGCCGACAGGGGGGTCCCTACGAGCAGTACTTC.

The chain couples TRBV11-1 to TRBJ1-2, with a tentative D call TRBD1 (5 bases). Trimming stripped 5 bases from V and 2 bases from J, with 12 bases between. This CDR3 spans 14 amino acids. Germline CDR1 SGHAT, CDR2 FQDESV (reference sequence). Written as DNA, the CDR3 is TGTGCCAGCAGCCCTGGGGCGGAAAACTATGGCTACACCTTC. It is translated as CASSPGAENYGYTF.

This clone was seen once. This chain links TRBV19 with TRBJ2-4, with a weak D call TRBD2 (6 bases). This CDR3 has 18 amino acids. Germline lookup yields CDR1 LNHDA and CDR2 SQIVND (reference sequence). Deletions cut 0 bases from V and 1 base from J, with 16 bases between. CDR3 nucleotide sequence: TGTGCCAGTAGTATAGATCGGACCGGGAGCTCGGCCAAAAACATTCAGTACTTC. This gives the protein CASSIDRTGSSAKNIQYF.

V and J are TRBV7-2 and TRBJ2-7; 9 positions match TRBD2. The V and J ends lost 4 bases and 7 bases, in that order; junction bases with no gene match: 8. Germline lookup yields CDR1 SGHTA and CDR2 FQGNSA. The CDR3 length is 14 residues. The CDR3 loop is CASSSLAGMGEQYF. As DNA, the CDR3 is TGTGCCAGCAGCTCACTAGCGGGTATGGGGGAGCAGTACTTC.

The gene calls are TRBV2 and TRBJ1-2, with D possibly TRBD1 on 5 matching bases. The germline gives CDR1 SNHLY, CDR2 FYNNEI. The CDR3 consists of 16 residues. Deletions cut 3 bases from V and 2 bases from J, with 16 bases between. The CDR3 reads CASSDIGQGGNYGYTF. CDR3 bases: TGTGCCAGCAGTGACATCGGGCAGGGTGGGAACTATGGCTACACCTTC.

This rearrangement joins TRBV14 to TRBJ2-3, with 10 bases matching TRBD2. In germline, CDR1 is SGHDN, CDR2 FVKESK. V lost 4 bases and J lost 4; bases outside the gene matches: 5. This CDR3 is built from 15 residues. The CDR3 sequence: CASSPGTSAADTQYF. The CDR3, as DNA: TGTGCCAGCAGCCCCGGGACTAGCGCTGCAGATACGCAGTATTTT.

In its sample, this clone was seen a few times. The V call is TRBV10-3, the J call TRBJ1-6, with D maybe TRBD1 (5 bases). From germline, CDR1 is ENHRY and CDR2 SYGVKD. The CDR3 covers 16 residues. V shed 6 bases and J shed 9 bases, with 21 bases lying between them. The CDR3 nucleotides read TGTGCCATCAGCGACTCTCTGGGACCAGCGGGTTCACCCCTCCACTTT. It specifies CAISDSLGPAGSPLHF.

The chain uses TRBV11-2 and TRBJ2-7, with 7 positions matching TRBD2. With 4 bases clipped from V and 4 bases from J, the junction kept 16 bases outside the gene matches. Per the germline V gene, CDR1 is SGHAT and CDR2 is FQNNGV. The CDR3 is 17 amino acids. This CDR3 is CASSSTSSGLSPYEQYF. In DNA form, the CDR3 reads TGTGCCAGCAGCTCCACTTCTAGCGGACTTTCACCTTACGAGCAGTACTTC.

The chain employs TRBV29-1 and TRBJ1-5; D not certain. The CDR3 is made up of 13 amino acids. Deletions cut 1 base from V and 4 bases from J, with 8 bases between. Germline CDR1 and CDR2: SQVTM and ANQGSEA. CDR3 protein: CSVEGGVNQPQHF. The DNA of the CDR3 is TGCAGCGTTGAAGGTGGAGTTAATCAGCCCCAGCATTTT. The full variable domain, completed using reference TRBV29-1 and TRBJ1-5, is SAVISQKPSRDICQRGTSLTIQCQVDSQVTMMFWYRQQPGQSLTLIATANQGSEATYESGFVIDKFPISRPNLTFSTLTVSNMSPEDSSIYLCSVEGGVNQPQHFGDGTRLSIL.